This T cell receptor (beta chain) was recorded in a study of patients and donors after allogeneic stem cell transplantation. TCRdb reprocessed the RT-PCR reads with MiXCR, giving one entry per CDR3 protein. Of 150,000 to 200,000 distinct CDR3 sequences listed, more than 20% were seen once; the top ten hold roughly a quarter. This clonotype was recorded a few times. The CDR3 has 15 amino acids. V gave up 4 bases and J gave up 0 bases, with 13 bases separating them. The germline CDR1 and CDR2 sequences are SGHRS and YFSETQ. The rearrangement joins TRBV5-1 to TRBJ1-1; D possibly corresponds to TRBD1 (5 bases). The receptor was derived from a human donor who was either an allogeneic HSCT recipient or a stem cell or donor lymphocyte infusion donor (not recorded which). It is not recorded whose cells these are; they may come from a transplant donor. The material sequenced was blood, either unsorted or a sorted T cell fraction (not recorded which). The CDR3, as DNA: TGCGCCAGCAGCCCCGGAGGGGACCTGAACACTGAAGCTTTCTTT. Translating gives CASSPGGDLNTEAFF.